This T cell receptor beta chain originates from a study of cytomegalovirus exposure and HLA in healthy donors. 13 Jbeta primers and 60 Vbeta primers were used for the PCR. Clones were read by immunoSEQ multiplex PCR, and TCRdb kept only the in-frame ones, dropping some. The table shows fewer than 70,000 clones, with around 85% occurring only once. Overall study results and limits: Reportedly, fewer N-insertions than the roughly 600-donor mean appeared in an Asian-associated ancestry cluster in a later analysis. It was 164 TCR beta chains that were listed as cytomegalovirus-associated. Across all donors, roughly uniform sequencing depth was an assumption of the presence/absence analyses. HLA alleles showed associations with roughly 17,000 TCR beta sequences in a later analysis, at a 0.05 false discovery rate.

Concerning this clone: The antigen remains unidentified.

The V gene's germline CDR1 is MNHNS and CDR2 SASEGT. The CDR3 sequence is 15 residues long. V shed 3 bases and J 2 bases; nucleotides not matched to a gene: 1. The sequenced sample was PBMCs. The gene calls are TRBV6-1 and TRBJ1-5; 10 bases are shared with TRBD1. The clonotype originates from a man aged 40-55 years in good health and CMV-seronegative. The CDR3 here is CASSDGTGGNQPQHF. Written as DNA, the CDR3 is TGTGCCAGCAGTGACGGGACAGGGGGCAATCAGCCCCAGCATTTT.